Below are 10 T cell receptor beta chains sequenced from a single sample in a study of beta chain features in type 1 diabetes. The investigators reverse transcribed all of the isolated RNA, so they sequenced expressed TCRB transcripts. Assay used: immunoSEQ multiplex PCR; TCRdb lists only in-frame clones, some missing. The sample contains 900,000 or so clones, about a sixth of which appear only once. The sample was naive CD4+ T cells from blood. The receptor set was obtained from a woman younger than 35 in good health.

The chain carries TRBV4-2 and TRBJ2-1, with D tentatively TRBD2 (7 bases). V was trimmed by 4 bases and J by 0 bases, leaving 16 bases between them. The V gene's germline CDR1 is LGHNA and CDR2 YNFKEQ. The CDR3 length is 17 residues. In DNA form, the CDR3 reads TGTGCCAGCAGCCCGATAGGGGGACTAAACTCCTACAATGAGCAGTTCTTC. It codes for CASSPIGGLNSYNEQFF.

This chain connects TRBV28 to TRBJ2-5; 9 bases align to TRBD2. This CDR3 is built from 13 residues. Per germline, CDR1 MDHEN and CDR2 SYDVKM. This CDR3 is CAAGLAYQETQYF. For the CDR3, the DNA is TGTGCAGCCGGACTAGCGTACCAAGAGACCCAGTACTTC. The full variable domain, completed using reference TRBV28 and TRBJ2-5, is DVKVTQSSRYLVKRTGEKVFLECVQDMDHENMFWYRQDPGLGLRLIYFSYDVKMKEKGDIPEGYSVSREKKERFSLILESASTNQTSMYLCAAGLAYQETQYFGPGTRLLVL.

The V gene is TRBV7-8, the J gene TRBJ2-1, with 9 bases lining up with TRBD1. Germline values: CDR1 SGHVS, CDR2 FQNEAQ. V shed 8 bases and J 6 bases; nucleotides not matched to a gene: 14. The CDR3 has 16 residues. CDR3: CASQSPGTGPPNEQFF. In DNA, the CDR3 is TGTGCCAGCCAATCCCCCGGGACAGGGCCTCCCAATGAGCAGTTCTTC.

This clone was seen a few times. The chain employs TRBV6-6 and TRBJ2-3; TRBD2 agrees at 7 bases. Losses at the gene ends were 4 bases for V and 3 bases for J; bases not matched to a gene: 10. This CDR3 is built from 16 residues. CDR1 is MNHNY and CDR2 is SVGAGI in the germline V gene (reference sequence). Written as DNA, the CDR3 is TGTGCCAGCAGTTCACGGGCCGACGGGGGGACAGATACGCAGTATTTT. It yields the protein CASSSRADGGTDTQYF.

The CDR3 DNA follows: TGTGCCACCAGCAGAGGGGTCTCGGGAGGCAACAATATGAAGACCCAGTACTTC. Its translation: CATSRGVSGGNNMKTQYF. The chain carries TRBV15 and TRBJ2-5; TRBD2 agrees at 7 bases. Looked up from germline, CDR1 is LNHNV and CDR2 is YYDKDF (reference sequence). The CDR3 runs 18 residues. The junction had 17 bases not matched to a gene; V was cut back by 1 base and J by 6 bases.

The chain recombines TRBV7-3 with TRBJ2-2, with D perhaps matching TRBD1 (6 bases). This CDR3 comprises 15 residues. V lost 2 bases and J lost 4, with 11 bases in between. CDR1 is SGHTA, CDR2 FQGTGA, per germline. This chain's CDR3 is CASSLGQGPTGELFF. DNA of the CDR3: TGTGCCAGCAGCTTAGGCCAGGGGCCCACCGGGGAGCTGTTTTTT.

The chain is built from TRBV5-6 and TRBJ2-5, with D perhaps TRBD1 or TRBD2 (5 bases each). CDR3 length: 13 amino acids. With 4 bases removed from V and 4 bases from J, the gap between germline ends came to 11 bases. The germline V gene has CDR1 SGHDT and CDR2 YYEEEE. The DNA for the CDR3 is TGTGCCAGCAGCCAGTCGAGGGGAGAGACCCAGTACTTC. Protein: CASSQSRGETQYF.

This clone was recorded a few times. This sequence joins TRBV18 and TRBJ2-1, with 8 bases that match TRBD1. V was clipped by 5 bases and J by 4 bases; unmatched bases: 4. The CDR3 contains 14 residues. Germline assignment: CDR1 KGHSH and CDR2 LQKENI. DNA of the CDR3: TGTGCCAGCTCAGTGGACAGGGCGTACAATGAGCAGTTCTTC. Translation gives CASSVDRAYNEQFF.

The gene calls are TRBV29-1 and TRBJ2-2; TRBD1 matches at 9 bases. The junction had 3 bases not matched to a gene; V was cut back by 6 bases and J by 1 base. The germline V gene has CDR1 SQVTM and CDR2 ANQGSEA. The CDR3 sequence is 14 residues long. The CDR3 loop reads CSVGGQGNTGELFF. The CDR3 DNA follows: TGCAGCGTCGGGGGACAGGGGAACACCGGGGAGCTGTTTTTT.

This clone has just one count. The chain uses TRBV19 and TRBJ2-3, with TRBD2 as a possible D gene (6 bases). The ends were cut back, 4 bases at V and 1 base at J, with 18 bases in the middle. From germline, CDR1 is LNHDA and CDR2 SQIVND (reference sequence). The CDR3 is made up of 17 amino acids. CDR3 in DNA: TGTGCCAGTAGTACCCCACCAGGGAGGCTCGGCACAGATACGCAGTATTTT. Its translation is CASSTPPGRLGTDTQYF.